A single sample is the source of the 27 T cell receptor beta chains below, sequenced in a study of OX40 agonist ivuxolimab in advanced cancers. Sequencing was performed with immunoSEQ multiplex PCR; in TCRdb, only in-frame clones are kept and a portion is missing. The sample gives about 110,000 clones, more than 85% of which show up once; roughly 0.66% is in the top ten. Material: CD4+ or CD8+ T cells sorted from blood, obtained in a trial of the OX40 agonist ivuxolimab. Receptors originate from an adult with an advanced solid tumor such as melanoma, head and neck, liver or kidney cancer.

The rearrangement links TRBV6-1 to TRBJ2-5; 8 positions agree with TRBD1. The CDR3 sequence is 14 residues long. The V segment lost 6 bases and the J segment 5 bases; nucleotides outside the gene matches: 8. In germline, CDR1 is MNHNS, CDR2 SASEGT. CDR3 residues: CASRKDRAGETQYF. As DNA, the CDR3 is TGTGCCAGCAGAAAGGACAGGGCGGGGGAGACCCAGTACTTC.

The CDR3 DNA is TGTGCCAGCAGCGACCTCGCAGGGATGAACACTGAAGCTTTCTTT. Amino acid sequence: CASSDLAGMNTEAFF. V and J are TRBV14 and TRBJ1-1; possibly TRBD1 for D (5 bases). The CDR3 spans 15 residues. Germline CDR1 is SGHDN and CDR2 is FVKESK. V lost 5 bases to trimming and J lost 0 bases, with 13 bases between them.

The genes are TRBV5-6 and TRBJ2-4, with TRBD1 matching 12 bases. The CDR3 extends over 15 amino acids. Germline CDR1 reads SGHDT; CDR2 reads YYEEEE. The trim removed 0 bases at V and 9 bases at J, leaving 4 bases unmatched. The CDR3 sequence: CASSLEGQGAGIQYF. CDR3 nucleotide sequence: TGTGCCAGCAGCTTGGAGGGACAGGGGGCTGGCATTCAGTACTTC.

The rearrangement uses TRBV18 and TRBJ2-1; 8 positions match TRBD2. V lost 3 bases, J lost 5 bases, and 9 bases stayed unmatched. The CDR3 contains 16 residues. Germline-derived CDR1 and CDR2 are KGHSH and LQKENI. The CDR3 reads CASSPGPGGANNEQFF. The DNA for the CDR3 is TGTGCCAGCTCACCTGGGCCGGGGGGGGCGAACAATGAGCAGTTCTTC.

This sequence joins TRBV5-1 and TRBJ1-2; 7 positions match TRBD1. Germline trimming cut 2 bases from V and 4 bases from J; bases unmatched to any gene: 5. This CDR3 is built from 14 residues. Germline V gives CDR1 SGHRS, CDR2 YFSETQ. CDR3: CASSFWDSTYGYTF. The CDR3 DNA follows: TGCGCCAGCAGCTTTTGGGACAGTACCTATGGCTACACCTTC.

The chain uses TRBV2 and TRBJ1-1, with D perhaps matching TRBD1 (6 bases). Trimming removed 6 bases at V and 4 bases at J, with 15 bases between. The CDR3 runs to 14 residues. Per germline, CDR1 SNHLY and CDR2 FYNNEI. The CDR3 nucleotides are TGTGCCAGCAGGACAGGCCCCTTGGGCACTGAAGCTTTCTTT. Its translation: CASRTGPLGTEAFF.

CDR3 loop: CAWSAPRGGIVHTIYF. CDR3 nucleotide sequence: TGTGCCTGGAGTGCCCCCCGGGGGGGGATTGTACACACCATATATTTT. The J gene is TRBJ1-3, the V gene TRBV30; TRBD1 is a possible D gene (5 bases). The CDR3 length is 16 residues. CDR1 and CDR2 (germline): GTSNPN, SVGIG (reference sequence). Trimming took off 1 base at V and 8 bases at J, with 21 bases between the two ends.

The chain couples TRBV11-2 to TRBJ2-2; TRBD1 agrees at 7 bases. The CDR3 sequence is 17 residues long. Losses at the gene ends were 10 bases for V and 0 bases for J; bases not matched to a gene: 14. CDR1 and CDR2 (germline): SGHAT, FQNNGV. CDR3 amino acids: CATAEDRNGANTGELFF. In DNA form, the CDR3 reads TGTGCCACCGCTGAGGACAGGAACGGGGCGAACACCGGGGAGCTGTTTTTT.

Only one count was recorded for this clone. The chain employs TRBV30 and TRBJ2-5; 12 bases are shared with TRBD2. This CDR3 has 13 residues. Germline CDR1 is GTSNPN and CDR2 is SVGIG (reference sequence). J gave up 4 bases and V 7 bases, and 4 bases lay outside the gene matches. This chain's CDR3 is CASSSGGGETQYF. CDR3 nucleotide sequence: TGTGCCTCGTCTAGCGGGGGGGGAGAGACCCAGTACTTC. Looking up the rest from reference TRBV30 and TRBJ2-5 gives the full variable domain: SQTIHQWPATLVQPVGSPLSLECTVEGTSNPNLYWYRQAAGRGLQLLFYSVGIGQISSEVPQNLSASRPQDRQFILSSKKLLLSDSGFYLCASSSGGGETQYFGPGTRLLVL.

The CDR3 here is CASSPLGTSPTDEQFF. CDR3 in DNA: TGTGCCAGCTCACCACTCGGGACTAGTCCGACGGATGAGCAGTTCTTC. The chain uses TRBV18 and TRBJ2-1; 8 bases line up with TRBD2. This CDR3 has 16 residues. V was pared by 1 base and J by 8 bases, with 10 bases of the junction left unmatched. Germline V gene data show CDR1 as KGHSH and CDR2 as LQKENI. The whole variable domain, remainder taken from reference TRBV18 and TRBJ2-1, is NAGVMQNPRHLVRRRGQEARLRCSPMKGHSHVYWYRQLPEEGLKFMVYLQKENIIDESGMPKERFSAEFPKEGPSILRIQQVVRGDSAAYFCASSPLGTSPTDEQFFGPGTRLTVL.

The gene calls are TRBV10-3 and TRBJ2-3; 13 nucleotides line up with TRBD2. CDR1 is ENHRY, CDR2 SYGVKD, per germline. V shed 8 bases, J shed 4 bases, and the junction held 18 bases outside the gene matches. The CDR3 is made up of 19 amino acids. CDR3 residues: CAIGPYRGLAGNTADTQYF. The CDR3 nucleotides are TGTGCCATCGGACCATATCGGGGACTAGCGGGAAACACCGCAGATACGCAGTATTTT.

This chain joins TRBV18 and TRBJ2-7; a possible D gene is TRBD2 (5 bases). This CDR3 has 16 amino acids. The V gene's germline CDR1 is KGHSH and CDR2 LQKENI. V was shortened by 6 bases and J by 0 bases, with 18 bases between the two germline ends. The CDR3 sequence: CASSPFVSGGSYEQYF. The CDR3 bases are TGTGCCAGCTCCCCCTTTGTGAGCGGAGGCTCCTACGAGCAGTACTTC.

The CDR3 bases are TGTGCCAGCTGGTCCGAGACCCAGTACTTC. Its translation is CASWSETQYF. The chain is built from TRBV2 and TRBJ2-5; D unresolved. The V end was cut by 8 bases, the J end by 5 bases, with 6 bases between. CDR1 is SNHLY and CDR2 is FYNNEI in the germline V gene. The CDR3 covers 10 residues.

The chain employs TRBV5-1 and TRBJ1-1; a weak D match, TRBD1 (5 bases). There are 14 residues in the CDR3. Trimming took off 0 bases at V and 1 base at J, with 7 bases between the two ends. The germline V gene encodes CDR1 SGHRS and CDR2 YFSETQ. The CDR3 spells CASSLGGRNTEAFF. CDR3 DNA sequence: TGCGCCAGCAGCTTGGGGGGCAGGAACACTGAAGCTTTCTTT.

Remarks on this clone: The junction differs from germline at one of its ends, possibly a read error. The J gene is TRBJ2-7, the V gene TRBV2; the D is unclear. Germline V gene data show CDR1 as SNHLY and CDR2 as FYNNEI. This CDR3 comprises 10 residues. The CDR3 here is CASGSSEQYF. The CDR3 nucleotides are TGTGCCAGCGGTTCCTCCGAGCAGTACTTC.

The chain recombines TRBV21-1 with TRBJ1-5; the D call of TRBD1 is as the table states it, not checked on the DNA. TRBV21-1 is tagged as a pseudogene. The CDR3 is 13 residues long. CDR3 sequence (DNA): TGTGCCATACCGGACAGTAGCAATCAGCCCCAGCATTTT. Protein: CAIPDSSNQPQHF.

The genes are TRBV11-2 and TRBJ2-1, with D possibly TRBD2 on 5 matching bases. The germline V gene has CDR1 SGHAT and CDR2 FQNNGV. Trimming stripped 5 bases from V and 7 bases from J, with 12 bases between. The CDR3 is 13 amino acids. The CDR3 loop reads CASSPQSGNEQFF. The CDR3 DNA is TGTGCCAGCAGCCCACAGTCGGGGAATGAGCAGTTCTTC.

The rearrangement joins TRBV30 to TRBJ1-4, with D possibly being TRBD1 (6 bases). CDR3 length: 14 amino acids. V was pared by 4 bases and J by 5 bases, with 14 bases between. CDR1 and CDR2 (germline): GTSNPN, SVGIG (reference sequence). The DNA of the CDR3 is TGTGCCTGGAATCCGGGACAATCGAATGAAAAACTGTTTTTT. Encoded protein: CAWNPGQSNEKLFF.

The chain's CDR3 is CASSYDRKNSPLHF. DNA for the CDR3: TGTGCCAGCAGTTACGACAGAAAGAATTCACCCCTCCACTTT. The chain joins TRBV6-5 to TRBJ1-6; D possibly corresponds to TRBD1 (5 bases). The length of the CDR3 is 14 residues. Germline V gives CDR1 MNHEY, CDR2 SVGAGI. Trimming removed 2 bases from V and 7 bases from J, with 9 bases in between.

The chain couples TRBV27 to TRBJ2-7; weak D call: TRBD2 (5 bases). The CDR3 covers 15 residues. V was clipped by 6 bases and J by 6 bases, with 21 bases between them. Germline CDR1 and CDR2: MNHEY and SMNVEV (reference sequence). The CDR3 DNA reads TGTGCCAGCAGCCCGATTTCGAGGGCGTATGGCGAGCAGTACTTC. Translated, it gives CASSPISRAYGEQYF.

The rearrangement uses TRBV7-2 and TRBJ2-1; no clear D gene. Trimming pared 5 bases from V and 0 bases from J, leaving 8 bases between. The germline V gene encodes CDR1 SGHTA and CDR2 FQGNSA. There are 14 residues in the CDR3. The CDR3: CASSAARSYNEQFF. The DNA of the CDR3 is TGTGCCAGCAGCGCCGCGCGCTCCTACAATGAGCAGTTCTTC.

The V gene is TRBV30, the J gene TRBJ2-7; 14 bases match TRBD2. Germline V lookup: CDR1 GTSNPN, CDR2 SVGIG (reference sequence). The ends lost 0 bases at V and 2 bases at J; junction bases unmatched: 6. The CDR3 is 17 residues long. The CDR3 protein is CAWSVGTSGGSPYEQYF. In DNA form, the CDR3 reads TGTGCCTGGAGTGTGGGGACTAGCGGGGGCTCCCCCTACGAGCAGTACTTC.

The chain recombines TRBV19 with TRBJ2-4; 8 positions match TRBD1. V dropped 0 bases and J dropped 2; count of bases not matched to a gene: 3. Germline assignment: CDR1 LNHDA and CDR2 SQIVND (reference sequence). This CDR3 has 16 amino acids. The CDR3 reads CASSIDRGQTKNIQYF. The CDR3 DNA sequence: TGTGCCAGTAGTATAGACAGGGGGCAAACCAAAAACATTCAGTACTTC.

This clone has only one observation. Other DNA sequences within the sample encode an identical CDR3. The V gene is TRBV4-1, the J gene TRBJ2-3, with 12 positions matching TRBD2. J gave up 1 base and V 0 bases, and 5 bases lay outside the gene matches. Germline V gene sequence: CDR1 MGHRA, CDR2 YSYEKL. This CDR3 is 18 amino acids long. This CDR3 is CASSQDFSSGRGTDTQYF. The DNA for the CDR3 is TGCGCCAGCAGCCAAGATTTCTCTAGCGGGAGGGGCACAGATACGCAGTATTTT.

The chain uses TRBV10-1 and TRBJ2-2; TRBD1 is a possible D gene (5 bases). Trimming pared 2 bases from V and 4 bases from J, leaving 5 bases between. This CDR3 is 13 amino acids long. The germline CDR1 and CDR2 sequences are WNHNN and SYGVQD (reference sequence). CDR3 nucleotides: TGCGCCAGCAGTGAGAGGGGCACCGGGGAGCTGTTTTTT. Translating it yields CASSERGTGELFF.

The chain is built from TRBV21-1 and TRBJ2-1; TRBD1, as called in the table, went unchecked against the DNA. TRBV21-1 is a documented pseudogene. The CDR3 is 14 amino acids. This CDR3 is CASGGTGPSKGQFF. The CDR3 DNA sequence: TGTGCCAGCGGAGGGACAGGGCCAAGTAAAGGGCAGTTCTTC.

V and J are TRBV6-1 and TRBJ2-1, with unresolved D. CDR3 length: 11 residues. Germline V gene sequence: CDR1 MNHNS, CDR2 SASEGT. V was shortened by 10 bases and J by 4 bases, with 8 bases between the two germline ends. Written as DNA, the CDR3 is TGTGCCACCGCCGAATACAATGAGCAGTTCTTC. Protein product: CATAEYNEQFF.